The rows below give T cell receptor beta chains drawn from one sample of a study of cytomegalovirus exposure and HLA in healthy donors. Clones were sequenced by immunoSEQ multiplex PCR, and TCRdb holds only the in-frame ones, with some missing. The sample yields around 190,000 clones, roughly 77% seen once. The specimen was PBMCs. All receptors derive from a woman aged 30 to 39 in good health and CMV-seronegative. CDR3s include the opening cysteine and the closing phenylalanine or tryptophan. Each record gives: V gene, J gene, D gene, clone size, CDR3 protein, CDR3 DNA. A D gene is named only where the DNA matches it firmly. For some rows the clone size is stated as once, few or many, or as a class when expanded; others skip it.

TRBV7-6	TRBJ2-5	-	-	CASSLNPSPGRVQETQYF	TGTGCCAGCAGCTTAAACCCAAGCCCCGGCAGGGTCCAAGAGACCCAGTACTTC
TRBV4-1	TRBJ1-1	-	-	CASTRMGGNTEAFF	TGCGCCAGCACCCGGATGGGGGGGAACACTGAAGCTTTCTTT
TRBV7-8	TRBJ2-2	TRBD2	-	CASSSPGLAGDIGELFF	TGTGCCAGCAGCTCCCCGGGACTAGCGGGGGACATCGGGGAGCTGTTTTTT
TRBV30	TRBJ1-2	-	-	CAWRGQGFEGYTF	TGTGCCTGGAGAGGGCAGGGATTTGAGGGCTACACCTTC
TRBV6-5	TRBJ1-1	-	-	CASSYLGQLNTEAFF	TGTGCCAGCAGTTACTTAGGACAGTTGAACACTGAAGCTTTCTTT
TRBV4-1	TRBJ2-7	-	-	CASTPLAQNPSYEQYF	TGCGCCAGCACCCCGTTGGCACAGAATCCCTCCTACGAGCAGTACTTC
TRBV2	TRBJ2-1	TRBD2	-	CASNPRGREGRFNEQFF	TGTGCCAGCAACCCAAGGGGGCGGGAGGGCCGCTTCAATGAGCAGTTCTTC
TRBV7-2	TRBJ1-4	TRBD1	-	CASSLGDSNNEKLFF	TGTGCCAGCAGCTTAGGGGACAGCAATAATGAAAAACTGTTTTTT
TRBV7-7	TRBJ2-5	TRBD2	-	CASSPGLAGAGGETQYF	TGTGCCAGCAGCCCCGGACTAGCGGGAGCGGGAGGAGAGACCCAGTACTTC
TRBV6-5	TRBJ1-1	-	few	CASSWTVMNTEAFF	TGTGCCAGCAGCTGGACAGTCATGAACACTGAAGCTTTCTTT
TRBV6-1	TRBJ2-3	TRBD2	-	CASSDMSGRTADTQYF	TGTGCCAGCAGTGATATGAGCGGGAGAACCGCAGATACGCAGTATTTT
TRBV12-5	TRBJ2-7	TRBD1	-	CASGRGTGLEQYF	TGTGCTAGTGGTCGGGGGACAGGGCTCGAGCAGTACTTC
TRBV15	TRBJ2-3	-	-	CATSIWGTSTDTQYF	TGTGCCACTTCCATTTGGGGCACTAGCACAGATACGCAGTATTTT